This is a list of T cell receptor beta chains from one sample in a study of T cell clusters in autoimmune cytopenias. TCRdb reprocessed the multiplex PCR reads, with one entry per CDR3 protein and no DNA. Here the sample table reports some 8,400 distinct CDR3 sequences. The specimen sequenced was peripheral blood. These receptors all stem from a human donor with an autoimmune cytopenia or autoimmune hepatitis (not recorded which). Both conserved end residues are part of each CDR3. Clone size appears in some rows only: once, few, many, or a class for an expanded clone.

v_call	clone_size	j_call	cdr3_aa
TRBV12-3/TRBV12-4	-	TRBJ1-5	CASSFARRGLLGNQPQHF
TRBV6-1	-	TRBJ1-1	CASIPKIFTEAFF
TRBV5-4	medium-sized	TRBJ1-1	CASSFGDRQRAFF
TRBV11-2	medium-sized	TRBJ2-7	CASSSQQGGVYEQYF
TRBV30	medium-sized	TRBJ1-5	CAWSVASFNQPQHF
TRBV5-1	-	TRBJ1-1	CASSIQGLRNTEAFF
TRBV20-1	medium-sized	TRBJ2-7	CSAPAGTSGYEQYF
TRBV28	-	TRBJ1-1	CASSLGRTRTEAFF
TRBV29-1	medium-sized	TRBJ2-7	CSVYSSGRKYEQYF
TRBV27	medium-sized	TRBJ2-7	CASRSRGSYEQYF
TRBV11-2	-	TRBJ2-5	CASSRRDRGRKETQYF
TRBV10-3	-	TRBJ2-2	CAISVGRGINTGELFF
TRBV6-5	-	TRBJ1-2	CASSYIGGAANYGYTF
TRBV19	medium-sized	TRBJ1-5	CASTRSVNQPQHF
TRBV12-3/TRBV12-4	-	TRBJ2-3	CASSPAASGDTDTQYF
TRBV19	medium-sized	TRBJ1-2	CASSIFGQTHGYTF
TRBV5-1	-	TRBJ2-3	CASSLDGLAGGLQYF
TRBV20-1	-	TRBJ1-5	CSASRTRDRLRLGNQPQHF
TRBV13	-	TRBJ2-3	CASSLSGGHTQYF
TRBV5-1	-	TRBJ2-5	CASSLDRGQETQYF
TRBV11-1	medium-sized	TRBJ1-2	CASSWRTGENYGYTF
TRBV7-3	-	TRBJ2-2	CASSRAGSTGELFF
TRBV4-1	-	TRBJ2-5	CASSHTRDETQYF
TRBV7-9	-	TRBJ2-2	CASSLGLIGSGELFF
TRBV6-1	-	TRBJ1-1	CASSAETGGTTEAFF
TRBV11-2	-	TRBJ2-1	CASSLETSGRAMGSYNEQFF
TRBV20-1	-	TRBJ1-2	CSATPQGLHGYTF
TRBV29-1	-	TRBJ2-7	CSAQGAVEQYF
TRBV27	-	TRBJ1-2	CASSSPQGGARGDGYTF
TRBV6-1	medium-sized	TRBJ2-7	CASRVRTAYEQYF
TRBV2	-	TRBJ1-2	CASDPPPGANYGYTF
TRBV7-2	-	TRBJ2-7	CASSLGDSRYEQYF
TRBV12-3/TRBV12-4	-	TRBJ2-1	CASSFETSGRTEQFF
TRBV5-1	-	TRBJ1-1	CASSLVGYTEAFF